This TCR beta chain is drawn from a study of T cell responses to AZD1222 COVID-19 vaccine. Findings of the study overall: Dominant at 160-218 and 743-854, vaccine-associated CD4 TCRs also spanned spike. Sampling that yielded the repertoires occurred only after the peak T cell response. Unmutated variant regions reportedly attract nearly half of all spike-specific TCRs.

In regard to this clone: Its antigen is not identified.

TCRdb's copy holds only in-frame clones and misses some; the assay was immunoSEQ multiplex PCR. This sample has about 170,000 clones, with 70% to 90% found just once. Germline V gene data show CDR1 as SGHDT and CDR2 as YYEEEE. V was clipped by 4 bases and J by 5 bases, with 22 bases between them. The length of the CDR3 is 17 residues. Analysis merged second doses at about 4 or about 12 weeks. This sample comprised peripheral blood, obtained 28 days after the second AZD1222 dose. This sequence was found in an adult who received the AZD1222 COVID-19 vaccine. The V gene is TRBV5-6, the J gene TRBJ2-1; D tentatively reads TRBD1 or TRBD2 (6 bases each). CDR3 residues: CASSPVGGLQTNNEQFF. The CDR3 nucleotides read TGTGCCAGCAGCCCGGTGGGGGGCCTACAAACAAACAATGAGCAGTTCTTC. The entire variable domain, with the rest obtained from reference TRBV5-6 and TRBJ2-1, is as follows: DAGVTQSPTHLIKTRGQQVTLRCSPKSGHDTVSWYQQALGQGPQFIFQYYEEEERQRGNFPDRFSGHQFPNYSSELNVNALLLGDSALYLCASSPVGGLQTNNEQFFGPGTRLTVL.